This T cell receptor beta chain was retrieved from a study of T cell changes during pregnancy in multiple sclerosis. This CDR3 comprises 16 residues. V shed 8 bases and J 4 bases; nucleotides not matched to a gene: 14. The germline V gene encodes CDR1 MDHEN and CDR2 SYDVKM. TCRdb's copy holds only in-frame clones and misses some; the assay was immunoSEQ multiplex PCR. The data hold over 35,000 clones, with around 90% observed a single time. V and J are TRBV28 and TRBJ2-7, with TRBD2 matching over 10 bases. This clonotype was obtained from a female donor in good health, enrolled as a control in a pregnancy study. The sample in question was CD4+ T cells from peripheral blood mononuclear cells, obtained in the third trimester of pregnancy. The DNA of the CDR3 is TGTGCCAGCTGCACCCCATCTAGCGGGAGCTTATACGAGCAGTACTTC. Translation gives CASCTPSSGSLYEQYF.